This is a list of T cell receptor beta chains from one sample in a study of T cells in Graves' hyperthyroidism and ophthalmopathy. TCRdb fed the multiplex PCR reads into MiXCR, producing one record per CDR3 protein. The sample gives approximately 600,000 distinct CDR3 sequences, about 17% of which show up once; about 3.8% is in the top ten. Input material: blood. These receptors were obtained from a woman in her twenties or thirties with Graves' hyperthyroidism. Both conserved end residues are part of each CDR3. The D gene is left open where the match is weak. Where a row states a size, it is once, few, many or the class of an expanded clone; other rows omit it.

clone size	V gene	D gene	J gene	CDR3 protein	CDR3 DNA
many	TRBV6-2/TRBV6-3	NA	TRBJ1-2	CASSYGTRDGYTF	TGTGCCAGCAGTTACGGGACCAGGGATGGCTACACCTTC
many	TRBV20-1	NA	TRBJ2-7	CSARGPGDSMGEGVYEQYF	TGCAGTGCTAGAGGACCCGGCGACAGCATGGGTGAGGGCGTCTACGAGCAGTACTTC
many	TRBV27	TRBD2	TRBJ2-3	CASRILAGITDTQYF	TGTGCCAGCAGAATCCTAGCGGGGATCACAGATACGCAGTATTTT
many	TRBV12-3/TRBV12-4	NA	TRBJ1-6	CASSRGAGGALKQNSPLHF	TGTGCCAGCAGCCGGGGGGCTGGGGGGGCTTTGAAGCAGAATTCACCCCTCCACTTT
many	TRBV9	TRBD2	TRBJ2-3	CASSPSGFTDTQYF	TGTGCCAGCAGCCCTAGCGGGTTCACAGATACGCAGTATTTT
NA	TRBV11-2	NA	TRBJ2-3	CASSSTSRTDTQYF	TGTGCCAGCAGCTCCACTAGTCGCACAGATACGCAGTATTTT
many	TRBV6-1	NA	TRBJ2-7	CASRKTGSYEQYF	TGTGCCAGCAGAAAAACAGGGTCCTACGAGCAGTACTTC
NA	TRBV29-1	NA	TRBJ1-2	CSVEVVEGSNYGYTF	TGCAGCGTTGAAGTGGTCGAGGGCTCAAACTATGGCTACACCTTC
NA	TRBV12-3/TRBV12-4	NA	TRBJ2-1	CASRTYGVYNEQFF	TGTGCCAGCAGGACATACGGGGTGTACAATGAGCAGTTCTTC
many	TRBV28	NA	TRBJ1-2	CASSSDRGGSLDGYTF	TGTGCCAGCAGTTCGGACAGAGGGGGGTCGCTGGATGGCTACACCTTC
many	TRBV10-3	NA	TRBJ2-3	CAISERESGDTQYF	TGTGCCATCAGTGAGCGGGAGTCGGGAGATACGCAGTATTTT
few	TRBV6-1	NA	TRBJ1-1	CASTSRTVTEAFF	TGTGCCAGCACGTCGAGGACAGTCACTGAAGCTTTCTTT
NA	TRBV6-2/TRBV6-3	NA	TRBJ1-6	CASSRKTTGRSWSSYNSPLHF	TGTGCCAGCAGTCGGAAGACAACAGGGAGGTCTTGGAGCTCCTATAATTCACCCCTCCACTTT
few	TRBV29-1	NA	TRBJ2-7	CSVEYGSYEQYF	TGCAGCGTTGAATACGGGAGCTACGAGCAGTACTTC
NA	TRBV25-1	NA	TRBJ2-5	CASSEQDRETQYF	TGTGCCAGCAGTGAGCAGGACCGGGAGACCCAGTACTTC
NA	TRBV28	TRBD2	TRBJ2-7	CASSPGTSGWYEQYF	TGTGCCAGCAGTCCCGGGACTAGCGGATGGTACGAGCAGTACTTC
NA	TRBV19	TRBD1	TRBJ1-2	CASLRGPANYGYTF	TGTGCCAGTTTGAGGGGGCCCGCTAACTATGGCTACACCTTC
NA	TRBV12-3/TRBV12-4	NA	TRBJ2-1	CASSLDLVRNEQFF	TGTGCCAGCAGTTTAGATCTAGTAAGGAATGAGCAGTTCTTC
few	TRBV6-2/TRBV6-3	NA	TRBJ2-7	CASRELRSGESYEQYF	TGTGCCAGCAGGGAACTACGTAGCGGCGAGTCCTACGAGCAGTACTTC
few	TRBV5-8	TRBD2	TRBJ2-3	CASSLTSGREDTQYF	TGTGCCAGCAGCTTGACTAGCGGGAGGGAAGATACGCAGTATTTT
NA	TRBV19	TRBD1	TRBJ1-1	CASSRQGTTEAFF	TGTGCCAGTAGTAGACAGGGGACCACTGAAGCTTTCTTT
few	TRBV27	NA	TRBJ2-1	CASSPNIQGGEQFF	TGTGCCAGCAGTCCGAACATCCAGGGAGGTGAGCAGTTCTTC
few	TRBV15	NA	TRBJ2-2	CATREAGWSNTGELFF	TGTGCCACCCGGGAAGCGGGCTGGTCGAACACCGGGGAGCTGTTTTTT
many	TRBV20-1	NA	TRBJ2-7	CSASSGTGTYEQYF	TGCAGTGCTAGTTCCGGGACTGGGACCTACGAGCAGTACTTC
once	TRBV29-1	NA	TRBJ2-7	CSVEGGPIGEQYF	TGCAGCGTTGAAGGGGGCCCTATCGGAGAGCAGTACTTC
few	TRBV18	TRBD1	TRBJ2-7	CASSPQVGTGVREQYF	TGTGCCAGCTCGCCCCAGGTCGGGACAGGGGTCAGGGAGCAGTACTTC
NA	TRBV5-6	TRBD1	TRBJ1-6	CASSPTGDYGSYNSPLHF	TGTGCCAGCAGCCCGACAGGGGACTATGGATCCTATAATTCACCCCTCCACTTT
NA	TRBV14	NA	TRBJ2-3	CASSRGRSSITDTQYF	TGTGCCAGCAGCCGAGGCAGGAGTAGTATAACAGATACGCAGTATTTT
many	TRBV3-1	NA	TRBJ2-3	CASSQDRDTQYF	TGTGCCAGCAGCCAAGATCGAGATACGCAGTATTTT
few	TRBV20-1	TRBD1	TRBJ2-7	CSASGTEDYEQYF	TGCAGTGCTTCCGGGACAGAAGATTACGAGCAGTACTTC
NA	TRBV12-3/TRBV12-4	NA	TRBJ2-4	CASSSGALGYF	TGTGCCAGCAGTTCGGGGGCCCTCGGGTACTTC
NA	TRBV6-5	NA	TRBJ2-1	CASSYSKRLYNEQFF	TGTGCCAGCAGTTACTCGAAGCGCCTGTACAATGAGCAGTTCTTC
NA	TRBV4-1	TRBD2	TRBJ2-1	CASSQAPVGLAGGGEQFF	TGCGCCAGCAGCCAAGCCCCCGTTGGACTAGCGGGAGGGGGCGAGCAGTTCTTC
few	TRBV20-1	TRBD2	TRBJ2-3	CSARDPGLAGGGPDTQYF	TGCAGTGCTAGAGATCCGGGACTAGCGGGAGGGGGGCCAGATACGCAGTATTTT
many	TRBV5-1	NA	TRBJ1-2	CASRNRVSDGYTF	TGCGCCAGCAGAAACAGGGTATCCGATGGCTACACCTTC
NA	TRBV7-2	TRBD1	TRBJ1-2	CASSPLGQFSYGYTF	TGTGCCAGCAGCCCCCTGGGACAGTTTTCATATGGCTACACCTTC
few	TRBV5-1	TRBD1	TRBJ2-7	CASRGIGTGGNEQYF	TGCGCCAGCAGGGGGATCGGGACAGGAGGTAACGAGCAGTACTTC
many	TRBV6-1	NA	TRBJ1-1	CASSHPGHKNTEAFF	TGTGCCAGCAGTCACCCGGGACATAAGAACACTGAAGCTTTCTTT
many	TRBV24-1	TRBD1	TRBJ1-2	CATSDWQGANGYTF	TGTGCCACCAGTGATTGGCAGGGGGCGAATGGCTACACCTTC
few	TRBV18	TRBD1	TRBJ2-5	CASSRGWDRQETQYF	TGTGCCAGCTCACGAGGGTGGGACAGGCAAGAGACCCAGTACTTC
many	TRBV20-1	NA	TRBJ2-1	CSARVVDGSYNEQFF	TGCAGTGCTAGAGTAGTAGATGGCTCCTACAATGAGCAGTTCTTC
few	TRBV4-3	NA	TRBJ2-3	CASSQDAISSTDTQYF	TGCGCCAGCAGCCAAGATGCAATTTCCTCCACAGATACGCAGTATTTT
many	TRBV4-1	NA	TRBJ2-3	CASSQVLITGYNDDTQYF	TGCGCCAGCAGCCAAGTGTTAATCACAGGGTACAACGACGATACGCAGTATTTT
many	TRBV29-1	TRBD1	TRBJ1-5	CSVSGQGLNSNQPQHF	TGCAGCGTTTCGGGACAGGGTCTCAATAGCAATCAGCCCCAGCATTTT
NA	TRBV29-1	TRBD2	TRBJ2-1	CSADSGRASYNEQFF	TGCAGCGCCGATAGCGGGAGGGCCTCCTACAATGAGCAGTTCTTC
many	TRBV24-1	TRBD2	TRBJ2-3	CATSGPLTSGRVTDTQYF	TGTGCCACCAGTGGACCCCTGACTAGCGGGAGGGTGACAGATACGCAGTATTTT
many	TRBV7-3	TRBD2	TRBJ2-1	CASSQDPGLDREFAYNEQFF	TGTGCCAGCAGCCAAGATCCGGGACTAGATAGGGAATTCGCCTACAATGAGCAGTTCTTC
many	TRBV7-2	TRBD2	TRBJ2-5	CASSLGGTSYETQYF	TGTGCCAGCAGCTTAGGTGGGACTAGTTATGAGACCCAGTACTTC
many	TRBV7-8	NA	TRBJ1-6	CASSNRVLFSPLHF	TGTGCCAGCAGCAACAGGGTTCTGTTTTCACCCCTCCACTTT
NA	TRBV2	TRBD1	TRBJ1-4	CASRSRTGDEKLFF	TGTGCCAGCAGGTCCCGCACAGGGGATGAAAAACTGTTTTTT
few	TRBV2	NA	TRBJ2-7	CASSPDGPSEVWEQYF	TGTGCCAGCAGTCCGGATGGTCCCTCAGAGGTTTGGGAGCAGTACTTC
many	TRBV27	NA	TRBJ2-7	CASSLGVHYEQYF	TGTGCCAGCAGTTTAGGTGTCCACTACGAGCAGTACTTC
many	TRBV20-1	NA	TRBJ2-3	CSARGLAPSDTQYF	TGCAGTGCTAGAGGGTTAGCGCCCTCCGATACGCAGTATTTT